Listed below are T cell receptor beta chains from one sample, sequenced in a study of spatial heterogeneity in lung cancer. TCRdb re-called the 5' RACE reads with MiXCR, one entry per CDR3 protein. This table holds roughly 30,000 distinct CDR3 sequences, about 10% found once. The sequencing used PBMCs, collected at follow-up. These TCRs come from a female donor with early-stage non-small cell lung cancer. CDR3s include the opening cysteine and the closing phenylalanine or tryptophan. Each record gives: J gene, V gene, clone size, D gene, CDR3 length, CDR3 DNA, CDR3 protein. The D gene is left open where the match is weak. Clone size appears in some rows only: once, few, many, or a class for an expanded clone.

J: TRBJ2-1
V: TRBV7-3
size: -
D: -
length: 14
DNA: TGTGCCAGCAGCTTAGGCTCGGGGGCAGGTGAGCAGTTCTTC
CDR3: CASSLGSGAGEQFF

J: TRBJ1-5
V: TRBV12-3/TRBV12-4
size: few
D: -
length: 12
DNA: TGTGCCAGCAGTTATAGCAATCAGCCCCAGCATTTT
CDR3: CASSYSNQPQHF

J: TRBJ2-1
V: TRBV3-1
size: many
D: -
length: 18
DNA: TGTGCCAGCAGCCAAGACCCCGGACAGACTCGGCTTGGGAATGAGCAGTTCTTC
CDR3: CASSQDPGQTRLGNEQFF

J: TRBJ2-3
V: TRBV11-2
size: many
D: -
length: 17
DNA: TGTGCCAGCAGCTTATCTTCGGGGGCGGCAGCCACAGATACGCAGTATTTT
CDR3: CASSLSSGAAATDTQYF

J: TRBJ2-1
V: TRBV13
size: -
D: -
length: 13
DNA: TGTGCCAGCAGCTTGGACAGTTTGTATGAGCAGTTCTTC
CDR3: CASSLDSLYEQFF

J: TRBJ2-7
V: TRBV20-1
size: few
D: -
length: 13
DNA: TGCAGTGCTCCCGGACAGGGAGGGGACGAGCAGTACTTC
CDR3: CSAPGQGGDEQYF

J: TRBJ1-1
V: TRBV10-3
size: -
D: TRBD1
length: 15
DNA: TGTGCCATCACCGAAGGGACAGCCCCGAACACTGAAGCTTTCTTT
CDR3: CAITEGTAPNTEAFF

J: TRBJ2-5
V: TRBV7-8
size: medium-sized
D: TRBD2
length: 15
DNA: TGTGCCAGCAGCCCCTCCGGACTAGCGCAAGAGACCCAGTACTTC
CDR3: CASSPSGLAQETQYF

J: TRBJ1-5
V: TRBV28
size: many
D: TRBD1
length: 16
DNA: TGTGCCAGCAGTGCTTCCGGGACAGGGGGCAGGCAGCCCCAGCATTTT
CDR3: CASSASGTGGRQPQHF

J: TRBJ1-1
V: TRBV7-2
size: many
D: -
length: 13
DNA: TGTGCCAGCAGCTTTCAGCTGAACACTGAAGCTTTCTTT
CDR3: CASSFQLNTEAFF